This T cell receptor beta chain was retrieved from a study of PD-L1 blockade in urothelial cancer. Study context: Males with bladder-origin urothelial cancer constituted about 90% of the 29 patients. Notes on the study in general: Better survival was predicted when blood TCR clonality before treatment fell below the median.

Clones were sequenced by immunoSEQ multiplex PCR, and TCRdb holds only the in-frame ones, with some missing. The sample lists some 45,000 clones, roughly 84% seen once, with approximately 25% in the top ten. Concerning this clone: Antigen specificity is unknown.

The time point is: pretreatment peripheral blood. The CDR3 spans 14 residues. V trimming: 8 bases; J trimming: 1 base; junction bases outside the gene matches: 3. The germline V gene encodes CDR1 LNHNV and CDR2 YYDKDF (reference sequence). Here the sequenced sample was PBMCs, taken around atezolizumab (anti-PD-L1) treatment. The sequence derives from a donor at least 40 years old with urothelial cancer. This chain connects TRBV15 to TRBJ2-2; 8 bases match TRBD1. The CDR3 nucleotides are TGTGCCACCGAGGACAGGGTGAACACCGGGGAGCTGTTTTTT. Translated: CATEDRVNTGELFF.